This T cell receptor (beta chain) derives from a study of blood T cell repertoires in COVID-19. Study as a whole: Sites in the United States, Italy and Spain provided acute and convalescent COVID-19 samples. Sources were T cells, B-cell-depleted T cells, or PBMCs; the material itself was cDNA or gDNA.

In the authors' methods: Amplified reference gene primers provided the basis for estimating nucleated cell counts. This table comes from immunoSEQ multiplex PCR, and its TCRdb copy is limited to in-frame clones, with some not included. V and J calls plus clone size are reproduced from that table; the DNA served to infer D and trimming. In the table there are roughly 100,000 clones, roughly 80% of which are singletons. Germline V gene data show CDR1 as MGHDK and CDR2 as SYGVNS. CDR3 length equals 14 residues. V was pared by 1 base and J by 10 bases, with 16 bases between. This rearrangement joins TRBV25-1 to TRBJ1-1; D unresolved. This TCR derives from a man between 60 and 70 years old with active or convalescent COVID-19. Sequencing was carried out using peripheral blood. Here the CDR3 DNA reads TGTGCCAGCAGTGAATCCCCCTTCTCACGGGGAGCTTTCTTT. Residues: CASSESPFSRGAFF.